This T cell receptor (beta chain) was captured by sequencing in a study of blood T cell repertoires in COVID-19. Generated by immunoSEQ multiplex PCR, the TCRdb table keeps only in-frame clones and is missing some. The sample yields roughly 350,000 clones, 85% seen once. Germline values: CDR1 SGDLS, CDR2 YYNGEE. V gave up 3 bases and J gave up 1 base, with 13 bases separating them. The CDR3 spans 15 residues. The sequence was collected from a woman aged 18-29 years with acute or convalescent COVID-19. Source material: peripheral blood. This chain links TRBV9 with TRBJ1-2, with D perhaps matching TRBD1 (5 bases). DNA of the CDR3: TGTGCCAGCAGCGCCGTCGGGGGATTTAACTATGGCTACACCTTC. This encodes CASSAVGGFNYGYTF.